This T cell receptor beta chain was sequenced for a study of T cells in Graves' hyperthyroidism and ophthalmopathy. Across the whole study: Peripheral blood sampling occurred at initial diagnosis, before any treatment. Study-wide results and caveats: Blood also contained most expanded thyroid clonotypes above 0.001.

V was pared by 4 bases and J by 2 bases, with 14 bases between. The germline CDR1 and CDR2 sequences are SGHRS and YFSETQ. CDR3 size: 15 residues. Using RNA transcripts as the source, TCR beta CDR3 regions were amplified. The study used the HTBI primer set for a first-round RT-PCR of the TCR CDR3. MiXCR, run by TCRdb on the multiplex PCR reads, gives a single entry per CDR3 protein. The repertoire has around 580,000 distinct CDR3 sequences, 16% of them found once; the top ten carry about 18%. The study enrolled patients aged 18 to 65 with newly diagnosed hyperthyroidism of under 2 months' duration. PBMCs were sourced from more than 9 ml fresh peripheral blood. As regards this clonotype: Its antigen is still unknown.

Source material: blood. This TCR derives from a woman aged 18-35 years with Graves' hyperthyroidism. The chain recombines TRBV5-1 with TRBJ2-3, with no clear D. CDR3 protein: CASSRQRPNTDTQYF. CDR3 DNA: TGCGCCAGCAGCCGTCAAAGACCGAACACAGATACGCAGTATTTT. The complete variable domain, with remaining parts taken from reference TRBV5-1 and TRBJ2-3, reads KAGVTQTPRYLIKTRGQQVTLSCSPISGHRSVSWYQQTPGQGLQFLFEYFSETQRNKGNFPGRFSGRQFSNSRSEMNVSTLELGDSALYLCASSRQRPNTDTQYFGPGTRLTVL.